The source of this T cell receptor (beta chain) is a study of blood T cell repertoires in COVID-19. Study background: The origin of the acute and convalescent COVID-19 samples was the United States, Italy and Spain. T cells, B-cell-depleted T cells, or PBMCs provided the cDNA or gDNA that served as material.

Source study methods: Reference gene primer amplification in the assay estimated nucleated cell counts. Using immunoSEQ multiplex PCR, the repertoire was profiled, and TCRdb retains in-frame clones only, with some absent. That table furnishes V, J and clone size, whereas the DNA furnished D and trimming. The sample holds 150,000 or so clones, 82% seen once. V gave up 0 bases and J gave up 3 bases, with 24 bases separating them. This CDR3 has 20 residues. CDR1 is MNHEY and CDR2 is SVGEGT in the germline V gene. The sample consisted of peripheral blood. The sequence came from a human donor with acute or convalescent COVID-19. The donor label of this sample is uncertain. The rearrangement uses TRBV6-2 or TRBV6-3 and TRBJ1-5; D is possibly TRBD1 (6 bases). In DNA form, the CDR3 reads TGTGCCAGCAGTTACTCGAGTCCGTACGGGCGGGGGGCCTCCAATCAGCCCCAGCATTTT. It encodes CASSYSSPYGRGASNQPQHF.